The rows below give T cell receptor beta chains drawn from one sample of a study of T cell changes during pregnancy in multiple sclerosis. The protocol was immunoSEQ multiplex PCR, while the TCRdb copy is restricted to in-frame clones and leaves out a portion. The table includes around 95,000 clones, nearly 95% detected once. The sequenced sample was peripheral blood, obtained after pregnancy. The receptors here all came from a female donor in good health, enrolled as a control in a pregnancy study. Each CDR3 is given with its conserved first and last residue. A D gene is named only where the DNA matches it firmly. A clone size is listed for some rows: how often the clone was seen (once, few, many), or a class if it is expanded.

j_gene	d_gene	abundance	v_gene	CDR3nt	CDR3aa
TRBJ2-3	TRBD2	.	TRBV2	TGTGCCAGCAGTGAACCGGGGGGCCCGGGACTAGCGGGAGATACGCAGTATTTT	CASSEPGGPGLAGDTQYF
TRBJ1-1	.	.	TRBV4-1	TGCGCCAGCAGCCAAGAAAGGGGGATGAACACTGAAGCTTTCTTT	CASSQERGMNTEAFF
TRBJ2-3	TRBD2	.	TRBV7-2	TGTGCCAGCAGCTTAGGAGCGGGAGTCACAGATACGCAGTATTTT	CASSLGAGVTDTQYF
TRBJ2-7	.	.	TRBV4-2	TGTGCCAGCAGCCAAGATTTGCGCTACGAGCAGTACTTC	CASSQDLRYEQYF
TRBJ2-2	.	.	TRBV2	TGTGCCAGCAGTGAGAGAGGGCTAGCAACCGGGGAGCTGTTTTTT	CASSERGLATGELFF
TRBJ1-5	TRBD1	.	TRBV27	TGTGCCAGCAGTTTTTCCAGGGGGAGCAATCAGCCCCAGCATTTT	CASSFSRGSNQPQHF
TRBJ1-2	.	.	TRBV7-2	TGTGCCAGCACGCCCCACAGGGTGGATGGCTACACCTTC	CASTPHRVDGYTF
TRBJ2-3	.	.	TRBV23-1	TGCGCCAGCAGTCAACGGTCTTTTATGGAGGGCACAGATACGCAGTATTTT	CASSQRSFMEGTDTQYF
TRBJ2-3	.	.	TRBV4-2	TGTGCCAGCAGCCAAGAGCGAGGGAGCACAGATACGCAGTATTTT	CASSQERGSTDTQYF
TRBJ1-5	.	.	TRBV28	TGTGCCAGCAGCCAAACTACGGCTCAGCCCCAGCATTTT	CASSQTTAQPQHF
TRBJ2-5	TRBD2	.	TRBV5-6	TGTGCCAGCAGCCCGGTTAGCGGGAGGGGTCAAGAGACCCAGTACTTC	CASSPVSGRGQETQYF
TRBJ2-7	TRBD1	.	TRBV18	TGTGCCAGCTCACTCGTATTACCGGGACAGCCAAGGGAAATGTCCTACGAGCAGTACTTC	CASSLVLPGQPREMSYEQYF
TRBJ1-5	TRBD1	.	TRBV5-1	TGCGCCAGCAGCTACGACAGGGTAGGTGATCAGCCCCAGCATTTT	CASSYDRVGDQPQHF
TRBJ2-5	TRBD2	once	TRBV28	TGTGCCAGCAGTTTACCCCTGCCGACTAGCCGGGGGCAAGAGACCCAGTACTTC	CASSLPLPTSRGQETQYF
TRBJ2-1	TRBD2	.	TRBV6-1	TGTGCCAGCAGTGAAGGGACTAGCGGACACAATGAGCAGTTCTTC	CASSEGTSGHNEQFF
TRBJ2-1	TRBD2	.	TRBV5-4	TGTGCCAGCAGCTGGACGGGACTAGTAAGGTCCTACAATGAGCAGTTCTTC	CASSWTGLVRSYNEQFF
TRBJ2-1	TRBD2	.	TRBV19	TGTGCCAGTAGTATTGAGACTAGCGGGAGGACCCGTAATGAGCAGTTCTTC	CASSIETSGRTRNEQFF
TRBJ1-2	TRBD1	once	TRBV4-1	TGCGCCAGCAGCGGTGGGGGCCGACAGGGGGCCTATGGCTACACCTTC	CASSGGGRQGAYGYTF
TRBJ1-1	TRBD1	.	TRBV28	TGTGCCAGCAGTCCCGACCGGGACAGGGGGCAGACTTTCTTT	CASSPDRDRGQTFF
TRBJ2-1	TRBD2	.	TRBV16	TGTGCCAGCAGCCAATCCCCGGCTAGCGGGAGGCCAAATGAGCAGTTCTTC	CASSQSPASGRPNEQFF
TRBJ1-1	TRBD1	.	TRBV6-1	TGTGCCAGCAGTGAAGCGTACAGGGGGAACACTGAAGCTTTCTTT	CASSEAYRGNTEAFF
TRBJ2-5	.	.	TRBV11-1	TGTGCCAGCAGCTTAGCCGCCTGGGGCTCGCAGACCCAGTACTTC	CASSLAAWGSQTQYF
TRBJ1-3	TRBD1	.	TRBV19	TGTGCGACCGGGACAGGGGTTTCTGGAAACACCATATATTTT	CATGTGVSGNTIYF
TRBJ2-7	TRBD1	once	TRBV27	TGTGCCAGCAGTCCATACAGGGGCAACGAGCAGTACTTC	CASSPYRGNEQYF
TRBJ1-1	TRBD1	.	TRBV6-4	TGTGCCAGCAGGCAGGGGGAGAACACTGAAGCTTTCTTT	CASRQGENTEAFF
TRBJ2-7	TRBD1	.	TRBV19	TGTGCCAGTAGTTCCTACGAGGGACAGGGGTCCTACGAGCAGTACTTC	CASSSYEGQGSYEQYF
TRBJ2-3	.	.	TRBV7-2	TGTGCCAGCAGCTTAGTGCGGCCACCGAGGGATACGCAGTATTTT	CASSLVRPPRDTQYF
TRBJ2-3	TRBD1	once	TRBV7-2	TGTGCCAGCAGCTATACAGGGGGCTCAGTTGGTACGCAGTATTTT	CASSYTGGSVGTQYF
TRBJ2-7	.	.	TRBV7-2	TGTGCCAGCAGCTTCAGTGGAGCGGCTAACTACGAGCAGTACTTC	CASSFSGAANYEQYF
TRBJ1-1	TRBD1	.	TRBV11-2	TGTGCCAGCAGCTTAGGGTCAGGGGGTGAGACTTTCTTT	CASSLGSGGETFF
TRBJ1-2	TRBD1	.	TRBV23-1	TGCGCCAGCAGTCAACTAGGACAGGGTTGGAATGGCTACACCTTC	CASSQLGQGWNGYTF
TRBJ2-3	TRBD2	.	TRBV5-4	TGTGCCAGCAGCTCGGGACTAGCGGGAGTTTCAGATACGCAGTATTTT	CASSSGLAGVSDTQYF
TRBJ2-2	.	.	TRBV7-2	TGTGCCAGCAGCTTCCAGGGCCCCCCCGGGGAGCTGTTTTTT	CASSFQGPPGELFF
TRBJ1-5	.	.	TRBV11-2	TGTGCCAGCAGCCCGAAGGGTCGGACTGGGTCCCAGCATTTT	CASSPKGRTGSQHF
TRBJ2-7	TRBD1	.	TRBV7-8	TGTGCCAGCAGCCGGGACAGGAACTACGAGCAGTACTTC	CASSRDRNYEQYF
TRBJ1-4	.	once	TRBV4-2	TGTGCCAGCAGCCAAGATTCGTGGTTTGGCAGTGCAACTAATGAAAAACTGTTTTTT	CASSQDSWFGSATNEKLFF
TRBJ2-3	.	.	TRBV5-1	TGCGCCAGCAGCTTGGGACAGGTCAGGGATACGCAGTATTTT	CASSLGQVRDTQYF
TRBJ1-2	.	.	TRBV5-4	TGTGCCAGCAGAACTCCAATCGCTGGTGGCTACACCTTC	CASRTPIAGGYTF
TRBJ2-2	TRBD2	.	TRBV25-1	TGTGCCAGCACCTCTCTTGGGCGGGAGGGGAACACCGGGGAGCTGTTTTTT	CASTSLGREGNTGELFF
TRBJ2-1	.	.	TRBV7-2	TGTGCCAGCAGCTTTGGAGGATTCGACAATGAGCAGTTCTTC	CASSFGGFDNEQFF
TRBJ2-3	TRBD2	few	TRBV15	TGTGCCACCAGCAGAGAGGAAAGGGGGACTAGACGCACAGATACGCAGTATTTT	CATSREERGTRRTDTQYF
TRBJ2-1	TRBD2	.	TRBV2	TGTGCCAGCAGTGGGACTAGCGGGAGGGGTGGTGAGCAGTTCTTC	CASSGTSGRGGEQFF
TRBJ2-7	.	.	TRBV30	TGTGCCTGGAGTGTACCACCGCAGTCCTACGAGCAGTACTTC	CAWSVPPQSYEQYF
TRBJ2-2	.	.	TRBV27	TGTGCCAGCAAGACAAATCCCTCTAACGGGGAGCTGTTTTTT	CASKTNPSNGELFF
TRBJ1-4	TRBD1	.	TRBV5-6	TGTGCCAGCAGCCTAGGGACAGGGTTGAGAAATGAAAAACTGTTTTTT	CASSLGTGLRNEKLFF
TRBJ1-1	.	.	TRBV18	TGTGCCAGCTCACCAGGCCTGAACACTGAAGCTTTCTTT	CASSPGLNTEAFF